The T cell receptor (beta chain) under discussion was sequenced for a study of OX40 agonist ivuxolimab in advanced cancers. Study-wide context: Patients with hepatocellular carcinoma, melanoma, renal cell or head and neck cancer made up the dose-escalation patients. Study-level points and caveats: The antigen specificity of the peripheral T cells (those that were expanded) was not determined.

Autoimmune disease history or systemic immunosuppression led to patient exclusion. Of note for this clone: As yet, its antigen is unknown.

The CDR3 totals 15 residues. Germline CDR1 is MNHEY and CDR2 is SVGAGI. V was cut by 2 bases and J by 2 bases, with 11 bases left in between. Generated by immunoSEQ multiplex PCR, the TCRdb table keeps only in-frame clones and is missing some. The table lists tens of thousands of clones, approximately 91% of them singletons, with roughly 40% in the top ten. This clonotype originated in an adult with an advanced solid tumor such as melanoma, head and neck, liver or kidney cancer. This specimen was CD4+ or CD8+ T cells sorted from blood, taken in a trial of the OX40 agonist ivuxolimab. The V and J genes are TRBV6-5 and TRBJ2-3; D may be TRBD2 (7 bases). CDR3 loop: CASSYGEGHTDTQYF. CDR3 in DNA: TGTGCCAGCAGTTACGGGGAGGGACACACAGATACGCAGTATTTT.